This T cell receptor (beta chain) appears in the sequencing data of a study of regulatory T cells in long-lasting Graves disease. Study-wide results and limits: Persistent disease showed a preference for TRBV28, TRBJ1-2 and TRBJ2-5. The number of shared public clonotypes was higher in persistent patients (approximately 2,600) than new patients (about 910).

The CDR3 contains 14 residues. V lost 4 bases to trimming and J lost 1 base, with 10 bases between them. Germline values: CDR1 MGHRA, CDR2 YSYEKL. A few counts support this clonotype. Its antigen is not known. Time point in this sample: persistent/refractory GD, antithyroid drugs over 5 years with positive TRAb. PBMCs provided the RNA from which the TCR library was made. Graves' disease was diagnosed by American Thyroid Association guidelines. Both iRepertoire HTBI primers and Arm-PCR of CDR3 regions were used to build the TCR beta libraries. How the authors handled the data: Across samples, 60 or so TRBV and more than 13 TRBJ segments were found. Each CDR3 protein gets one entry after TCRdb re-called the multiplex PCR reads with MiXCR. It is TCRdb's table, rather than the study itself, that gives the V and J calls and clone size. The sample contains hundreds of thousands of distinct CDR3 sequences, around 20% of which appear only once.

This sequence joins TRBV4-1 and TRBJ1-1; D is undetermined. This receptor was obtained from a female donor with Graves disease. This specimen consisted of peripheral blood mononuclear cells (PBMCs), obtained when the disease was refractory, from a patient treated with antithyroid drugs. The CDR3 reads CASSRPTPNTEAFF. Here the CDR3 DNA reads TGCGCCAGCAGCCGACCTACCCCGAACACTGAAGCTTTCTTT.